These T cell receptor beta chains were read from a single sample in a study of monozygotic twins with inflammatory bowel disease. TCRdb reworked the 5' RACE reads into one entry per CDR3 protein, no DNA. The repertoire table contains about 93,000 distinct CDR3 sequences. The specimen was blood. Receptors were obtained from a human donor with ulcerative colitis or Crohn's disease, or a healthy co-twin of an affected twin (not recorded which). Both conserved end residues are part of each CDR3. Fields, in order: J gene, V gene, CDR3 length, CDR3 protein.

TRBJ1-1	TRBV6-6	13	CASQGPLNAEAFF
TRBJ2-1	TRBV6-1	17	CASSEAPGTSGVNEQFF
TRBJ2-3	TRBV24-1	13	CATSGQGTDTQYF
TRBJ2-1	TRBV18	15	CASSPLPTSGNEQFF
TRBJ2-7	TRBV20-1	13	CSAPAGTGVHQYF
TRBJ2-3	TRBV29-1	14	CSASRGEATDTQYF
TRBJ2-3	TRBV7-2	13	CASSLERAGSLDF
TRBJ1-3	TRBV7-6	15	CASSLVTGSGNTIYF
TRBJ2-2	TRBV5-1	16	CASSLEAAGGTGELFF
TRBJ2-5	TRBV5-1	11	CASSKERSQYF
TRBJ2-7	TRBV4-1	15	CASSQGPGQGLKQYF
TRBJ1-2	TRBV20-1	17	CSARALPRTGFSYGYTF
TRBJ1-1	TRBV5-1	15	CASSLKVSGKTEAFF
TRBJ2-4	TRBV20-1	12	CTIDTAKNIQYF
TRBJ2-1	TRBV20-1	14	CSALGLDRYNEQFF
TRBJ2-3	TRBV5-1	15	CASTKLGLSTDTRYF